The sequence of this T cell receptor (beta chain) was determined in a study of control samples from healthy donors and cancer patients. This clone was detected once. Deletions cut 4 bases from V and 5 bases from J, with 17 bases between. Germline V gene data show CDR1 as SGHAT and CDR2 as FQNNGV. The CDR3 sequence is 15 residues long. Using immunoSEQ multiplex PCR, the repertoire was profiled, and TCRdb retains in-frame clones only, with some absent. The sample shows around 130,000 clones, approximately 94% of them seen only once. The specimen was PBMCs. This receptor was taken from a man over 45 with head and neck cancer. The J gene is TRBJ2-5, the V gene TRBV11-2; no firm D call. CDR3 DNA: TGTGCCAGCAGCTCCGGTCGACACCGAAGGGAGACCCAGTACTTC. It codes for CASSSGRHRRETQYF.